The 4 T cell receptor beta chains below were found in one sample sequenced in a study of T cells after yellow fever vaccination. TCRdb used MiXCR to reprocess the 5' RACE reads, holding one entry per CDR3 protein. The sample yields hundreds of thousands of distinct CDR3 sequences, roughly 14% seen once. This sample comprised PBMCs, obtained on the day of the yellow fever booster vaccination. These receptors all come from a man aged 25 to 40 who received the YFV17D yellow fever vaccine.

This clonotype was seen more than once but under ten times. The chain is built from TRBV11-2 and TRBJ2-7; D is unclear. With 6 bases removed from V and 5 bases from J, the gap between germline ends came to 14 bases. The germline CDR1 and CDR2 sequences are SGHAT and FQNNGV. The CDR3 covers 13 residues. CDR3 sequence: CASRSGGAHEQYF. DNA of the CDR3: TGTGCCAGCAGGTCGGGTGGAGCCCACGAGCAGTACTTC.

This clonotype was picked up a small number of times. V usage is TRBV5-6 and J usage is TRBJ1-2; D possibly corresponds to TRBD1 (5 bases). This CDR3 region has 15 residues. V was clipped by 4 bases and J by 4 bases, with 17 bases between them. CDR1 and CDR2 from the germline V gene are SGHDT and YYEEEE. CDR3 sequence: CASSQIWDRSYGYTF. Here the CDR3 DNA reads TGTGCCAGCAGCCAAATTTGGGACCGATCCTATGGCTACACCTTC.

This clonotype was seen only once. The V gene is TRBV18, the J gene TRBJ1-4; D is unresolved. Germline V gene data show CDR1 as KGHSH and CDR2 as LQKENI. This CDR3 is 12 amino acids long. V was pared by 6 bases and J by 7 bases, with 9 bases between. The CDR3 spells CASSPIGEKLFF. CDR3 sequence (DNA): TGTGCCAGCTCTCCCATCGGTGAAAAACTGTTTTTT.

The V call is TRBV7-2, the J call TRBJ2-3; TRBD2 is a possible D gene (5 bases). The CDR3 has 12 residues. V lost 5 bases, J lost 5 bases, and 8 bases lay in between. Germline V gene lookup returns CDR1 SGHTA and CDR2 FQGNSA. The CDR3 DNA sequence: TGTGCCAGCAGCGAGGGTGTAGATACGCAGTATTTT. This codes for CASSEGVDTQYF. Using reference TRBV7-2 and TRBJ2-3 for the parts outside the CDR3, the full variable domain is GAGVSQSPSNKVTEKGKDVELRCDPISGHTALYWYRQSLGQGLEFLIYFQGNSAPDKSGLPSDRFSAERTGGSVSTLTIQRTQQEDSAVYLCASSEGVDTQYFGPGTRLTVL.